This T cell receptor beta chain was sequenced in a study of identical twins. Using its own MiXCR run on the 5' RACE reads, TCRdb lists one record per CDR3 protein. Of 400,000 to 550,000 distinct CDR3 sequences listed, about 24% are singletons. For this clonotype: Its specificity is not known.

Study outcomes and limitations: Conclusions rested on cross-sectional statistics rather than following the same donors. Models underpredicted monozygotic twin sharing of out-of-frame TCR alpha.

Trimming cost V 4 bases and J 0 bases; bases outside gene matches: 5. The germline gives CDR1 SGDLS, CDR2 YYNGEE. The CDR3 sequence is 16 residues long. In addition, the sample was reused for a study of T cells expressing NK-cell markers. This second study says: Cells sorted as CD3+CD56+NKG2C+, CD3+CD56+NKG2C- and CD3+CD56-NKG2C+ T cells supplied the TCR beta repertoires.

The receptor was derived from a woman between 18 and 29 years old in good health. The sequencing sample was made of CD4+ T cells sorted from blood. The chain recombines TRBV9 with TRBJ2-5; 11 bases line up with TRBD2. The chain's CDR3 is CASSRTSGRDQETQYF. The DNA for the CDR3 is TGTGCCAGCAGCAGAACTAGCGGGAGAGACCAAGAGACCCAGTACTTC.